In this sample, the clone carrying this TCR beta chain turned up many times. What it binds is not known. This specimen comes from a study of metastatic and nonmetastatic thyroid tumors. Study-level background: It was across blood and tumor or nodule tissue from malignant and benign thyroid patients that repertoires were compared.

None of the patients had undergone any treatment ahead of thyroid surgery. Findings of the study overall: According to reports, the diversity of TCR beta was significantly higher in malignant thyroid tumors than in benign nodules, and this held in both blood and tumor samples.

Original analysis: What underpinned the distant-metastasis classifier for papillary thyroid cancer was the set of CDR3 differences across clinicopathological groups. TCRdb reprocessed the PCR reads via MiXCR. The V and J calls reflect TCRdb's pipeline rather than the authors' work. The table includes approximately 70,000 clones, less than 20% detected once. Germline V gene lookup returns CDR1 SNHLY and CDR2 FYNNEI. Trimming took 4 bases from V and 3 from J; bases not matched to a gene: 8. This CDR3 has 16 residues. The V and J genes are TRBV2 and TRBJ2-1, with 8 bases lining up with TRBD2. This TCR was recovered from a female donor with papillary thyroid cancer or a benign thyroid nodule (not recorded which). Some clones in this sample may be carry-over from other donors' samples. The sequenced sample was blood. The CDR3 DNA reads as TGTGCCAGCAGTGGGGGAGCGGGAGCCCGCTACAATGAGCAGTTCTTC. It translates to CASSGGAGARYNEQFF.